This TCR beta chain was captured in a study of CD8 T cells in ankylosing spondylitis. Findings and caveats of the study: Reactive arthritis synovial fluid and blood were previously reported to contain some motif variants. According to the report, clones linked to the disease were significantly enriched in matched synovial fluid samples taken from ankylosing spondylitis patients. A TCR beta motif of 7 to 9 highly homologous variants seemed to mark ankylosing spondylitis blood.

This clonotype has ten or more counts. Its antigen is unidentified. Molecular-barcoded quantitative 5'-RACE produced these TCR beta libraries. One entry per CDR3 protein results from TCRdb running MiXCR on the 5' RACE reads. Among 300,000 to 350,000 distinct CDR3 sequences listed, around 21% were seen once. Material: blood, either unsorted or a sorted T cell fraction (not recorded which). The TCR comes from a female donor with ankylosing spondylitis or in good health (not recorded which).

The CDR3 region is CSAASSGGGDEQFF. As DNA, the CDR3 is TGCAGCGCCGCCTCTAGTGGGGGAGGCGATGAGCAGTTCTTC. This sequence joins TRBV29-1 and TRBJ2-1, with D perhaps matching TRBD2 (6 bases). The CDR3 consists of 14 residues. The germline V gene encodes CDR1 SQVTM and CDR2 ANQGSEA. Trimming stripped 7 bases from V and 8 bases from J, with 21 bases between.